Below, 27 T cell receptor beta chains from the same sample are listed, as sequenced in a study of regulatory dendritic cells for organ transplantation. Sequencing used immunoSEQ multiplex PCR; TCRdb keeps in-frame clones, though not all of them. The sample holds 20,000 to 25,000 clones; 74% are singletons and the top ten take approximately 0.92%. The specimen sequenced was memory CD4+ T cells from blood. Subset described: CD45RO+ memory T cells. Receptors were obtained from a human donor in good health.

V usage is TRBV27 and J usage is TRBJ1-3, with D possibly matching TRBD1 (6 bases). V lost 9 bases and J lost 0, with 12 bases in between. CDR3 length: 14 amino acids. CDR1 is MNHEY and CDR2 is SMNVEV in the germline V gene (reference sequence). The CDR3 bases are TGTGCCAGGAGACAGGCCATCTCTGGAAACACCATATATTTT. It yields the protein CARRQAISGNTIYF.

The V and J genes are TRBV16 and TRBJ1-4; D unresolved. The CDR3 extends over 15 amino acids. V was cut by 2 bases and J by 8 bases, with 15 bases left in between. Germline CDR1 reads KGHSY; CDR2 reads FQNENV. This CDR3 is CASSQRRAGEEKLFF. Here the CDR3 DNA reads TGTGCCAGCAGCCAACGCCGGGCCGGGGAGGAAAAACTGTTTTTT.

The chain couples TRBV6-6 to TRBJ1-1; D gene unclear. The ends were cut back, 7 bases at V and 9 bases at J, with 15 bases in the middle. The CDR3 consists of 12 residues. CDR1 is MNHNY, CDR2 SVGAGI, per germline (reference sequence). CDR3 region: CASISSGSQAFF. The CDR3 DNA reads TGTGCCAGCATTTCGTCAGGCTCTCAAGCTTTCTTT.

In nucleotides, the CDR3 is TGTGCCAGCAGCTCGACTCGGACCATGGCGGGGGGGGAGACCCAGTACTTC. Its protein product is CASSSTRTMAGGETQYF. The chain uses TRBV7-8 and TRBJ2-5, with 9 positions matching TRBD2. CDR3 length: 17 amino acids. J was trimmed by 5 bases and V by 4 bases; bases with no gene match: 14. The germline CDR1 and CDR2 sequences are SGHVS and FQNEAQ.

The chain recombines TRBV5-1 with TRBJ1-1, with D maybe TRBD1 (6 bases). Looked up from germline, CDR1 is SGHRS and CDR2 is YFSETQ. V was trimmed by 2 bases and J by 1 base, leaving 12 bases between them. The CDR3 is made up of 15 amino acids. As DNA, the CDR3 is TGCGCCAGCAGCTTACAGGGAGTAGGGAACACTGAAGCTTTCTTT. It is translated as CASSLQGVGNTEAFF.

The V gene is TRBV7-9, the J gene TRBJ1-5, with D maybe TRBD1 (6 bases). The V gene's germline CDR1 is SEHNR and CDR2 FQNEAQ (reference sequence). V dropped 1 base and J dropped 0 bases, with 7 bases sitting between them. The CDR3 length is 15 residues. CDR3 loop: CASSLGTASNQPQHF. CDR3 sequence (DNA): TGTGCCAGCAGCTTAGGGACAGCTAGCAATCAGCCCCAGCATTTT.

The CDR3 reads CASSLSTGGNTEAFF. The CDR3 nucleotides read TGCGCCAGCAGCCTTTCTACAGGGGGCAACACTGAAGCTTTCTTT. This sequence joins TRBV5-1 and TRBJ1-1; 9 bases are shared with TRBD1. Germline V lookup: CDR1 SGHRS, CDR2 YFSETQ. V lost 4 bases to trimming and J lost 2 bases; unmatched junction nucleotides: 6. The CDR3 loop spans 15 amino acids.

CDR3 region: CASSPRGGGATDTQYF. The CDR3 DNA sequence: TGTGCCAGCAGCCCTCGTGGCGGGGGGGCCACAGATACGCAGTATTTT. The V and J genes are TRBV5-6 and TRBJ2-3, with 9 bases identical to TRBD2. Per the germline V gene, CDR1 is SGHDT and CDR2 is YYEEEE. The CDR3 has 16 residues. V lost 4 bases, J lost 2 bases, and 8 bases stayed unmatched. Based on the CDR3 plus reference TRBV5-6 and TRBJ2-3, the full variable domain is DAGVTQSPTHLIKTRGQQVTLRCSPKSGHDTVSWYQQALGQGPQFIFQYYEEEERQRGNFPDRFSGHQFPNYSSELNVNALLLGDSALYLCASSPRGGGATDTQYFGPGTRLTVL.

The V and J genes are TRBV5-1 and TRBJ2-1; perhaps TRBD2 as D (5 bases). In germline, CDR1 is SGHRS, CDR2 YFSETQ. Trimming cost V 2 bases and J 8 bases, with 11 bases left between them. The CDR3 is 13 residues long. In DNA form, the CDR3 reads TGCGCCAGCAGCTTTAGTAGCGTTGATGAGCAGTTCTTC. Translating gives CASSFSSVDEQFF.

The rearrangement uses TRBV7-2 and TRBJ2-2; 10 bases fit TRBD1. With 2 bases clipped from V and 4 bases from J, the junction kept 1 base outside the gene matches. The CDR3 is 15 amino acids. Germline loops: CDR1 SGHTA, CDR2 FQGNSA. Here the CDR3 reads CASSLRTGGTGELFF. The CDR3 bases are TGTGCCAGCAGCTTAAGGACAGGGGGCACCGGGGAGCTGTTTTTT.

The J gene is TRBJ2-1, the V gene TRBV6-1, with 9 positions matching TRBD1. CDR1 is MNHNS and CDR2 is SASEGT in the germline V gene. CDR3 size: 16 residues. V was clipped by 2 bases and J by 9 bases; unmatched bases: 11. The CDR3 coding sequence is TGTGCCAGCAGTGAACAAGGGACAGGGTTTAGGACTGAGCAGTTCTTC. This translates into CASSEQGTGFRTEQFF.

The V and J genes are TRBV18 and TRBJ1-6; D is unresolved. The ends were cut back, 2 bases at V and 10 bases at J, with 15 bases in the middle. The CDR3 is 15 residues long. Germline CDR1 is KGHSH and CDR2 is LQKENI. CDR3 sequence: CASSPKGGEGSPLHF. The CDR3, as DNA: TGTGCCAGCTCACCAAAGGGCGGTGAGGGATCACCCCTCCACTTT.

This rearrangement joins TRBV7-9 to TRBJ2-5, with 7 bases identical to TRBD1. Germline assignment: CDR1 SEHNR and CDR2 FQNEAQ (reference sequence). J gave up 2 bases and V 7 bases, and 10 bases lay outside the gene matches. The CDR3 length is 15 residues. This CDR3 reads CASNRGGTRQETQYF. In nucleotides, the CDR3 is TGTGCCAGCAACAGGGGTGGTACCCGGCAAGAGACCCAGTACTTC.

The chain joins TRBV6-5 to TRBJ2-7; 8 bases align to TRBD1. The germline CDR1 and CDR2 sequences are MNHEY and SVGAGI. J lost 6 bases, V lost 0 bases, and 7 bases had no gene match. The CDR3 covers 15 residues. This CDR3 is CASSYSRSGGSEQYF. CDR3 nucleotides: TGTGCCAGCAGTTACTCGAGGTCAGGGGGCTCCGAGCAGTACTTC.

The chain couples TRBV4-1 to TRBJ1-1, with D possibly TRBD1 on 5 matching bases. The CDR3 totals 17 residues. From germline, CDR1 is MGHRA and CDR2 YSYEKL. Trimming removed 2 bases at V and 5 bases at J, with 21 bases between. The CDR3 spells CASSQPLRGGVRTEAFF. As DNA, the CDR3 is TGCGCCAGCAGCCAACCCCTTCGGGGGGGGGTGAGAACTGAAGCTTTCTTT.

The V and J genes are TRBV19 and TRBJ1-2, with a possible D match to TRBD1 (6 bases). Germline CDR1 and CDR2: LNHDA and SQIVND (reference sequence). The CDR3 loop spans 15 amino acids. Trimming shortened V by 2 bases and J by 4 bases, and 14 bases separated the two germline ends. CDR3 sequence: CASSIPPQGSYGYTF. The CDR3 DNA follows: TGTGCCAGTAGTATACCCCCGCAGGGGAGCTATGGCTACACCTTC.

CDR3 sequence (DNA): TGTGCCAGCAGGTTACCTGTCGGGGGGCCCACTGAAGCTTTCTTT. It translates to CASRLPVGGPTEAFF. The J gene is TRBJ1-1, the V gene TRBV2; D possibly corresponds to TRBD1 (6 bases). Trimming took 6 bases from V and 4 from J, leaving 18 bases between them. This CDR3 contains 15 residues. Germline CDR1 SNHLY, CDR2 FYNNEI.

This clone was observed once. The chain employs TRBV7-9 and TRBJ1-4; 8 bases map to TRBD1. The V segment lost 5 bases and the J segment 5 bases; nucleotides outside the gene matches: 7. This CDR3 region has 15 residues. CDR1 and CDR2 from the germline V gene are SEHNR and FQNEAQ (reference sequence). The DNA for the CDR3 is TGTGCCAGCAGCGCGGGGACAGGAAGCAATGAAAAACTGTTTTTT. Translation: CASSAGTGSNEKLFF.

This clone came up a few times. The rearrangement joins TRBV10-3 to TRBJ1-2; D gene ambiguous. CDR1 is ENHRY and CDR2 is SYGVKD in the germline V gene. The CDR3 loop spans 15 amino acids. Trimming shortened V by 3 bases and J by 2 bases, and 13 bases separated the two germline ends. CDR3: CAISEERTLNYGYTF. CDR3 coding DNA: TGTGCCATCAGTGAAGAGCGAACCCTGAACTATGGCTACACCTTC.

CDR3 loop: CATSASRGTYEQYF. DNA for the CDR3: TGTGCCACCAGCGCTTCGAGGGGGACCTACGAGCAGTACTTC. This chain uses TRBV15 with TRBJ2-7, with a tentative D call TRBD1 (6 bases). The V end lost 5 bases, the J end lost 2 bases, and 13 bases lay between the germline ends. The CDR3 totals 14 residues. Germline assignment: CDR1 LNHNV and CDR2 YYDKDF (reference sequence).

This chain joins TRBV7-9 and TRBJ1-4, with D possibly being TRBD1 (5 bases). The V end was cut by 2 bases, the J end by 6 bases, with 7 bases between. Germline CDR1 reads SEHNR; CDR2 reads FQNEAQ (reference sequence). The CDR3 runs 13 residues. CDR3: CASSLTGDEKLFF. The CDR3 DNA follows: TGTGCCAGCAGCTTAACGGGGGATGAAAAACTGTTTTTT.

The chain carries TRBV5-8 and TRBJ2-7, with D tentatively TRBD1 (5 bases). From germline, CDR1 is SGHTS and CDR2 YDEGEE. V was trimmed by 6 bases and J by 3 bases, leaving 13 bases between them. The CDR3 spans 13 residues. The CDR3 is CASNQQEGYEQYF. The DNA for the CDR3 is TGTGCCAGCAACCAACAGGAAGGCTACGAGCAGTACTTC. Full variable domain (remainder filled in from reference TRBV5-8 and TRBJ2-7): EAGVTQSPTHLIKTRGQQATLRCSPISGHTSVYWYQQALGLGLQFLLWYDEGEERNRGNFPPRFSGRQFPNYSSELNVNALELEDSALYLCASNQQEGYEQYFGPGTRLTVT.

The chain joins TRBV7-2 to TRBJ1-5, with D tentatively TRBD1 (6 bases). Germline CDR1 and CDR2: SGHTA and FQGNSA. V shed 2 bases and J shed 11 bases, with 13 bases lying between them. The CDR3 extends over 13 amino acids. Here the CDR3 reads CASSLNEGGAQHF. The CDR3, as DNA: TGTGCCAGCAGCTTAAACGAGGGGGGGGCCCAGCATTTT.

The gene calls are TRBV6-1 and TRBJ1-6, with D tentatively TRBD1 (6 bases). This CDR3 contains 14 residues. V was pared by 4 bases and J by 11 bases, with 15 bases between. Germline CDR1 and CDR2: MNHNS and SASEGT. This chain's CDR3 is CASSVDRSGTPLHF. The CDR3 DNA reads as TGTGCCAGCAGTGTAGACAGGAGTGGGACACCCCTCCACTTT.

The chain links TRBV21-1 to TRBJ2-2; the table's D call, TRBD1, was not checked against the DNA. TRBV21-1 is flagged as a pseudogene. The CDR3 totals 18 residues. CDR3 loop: CASSGPGTTPLHTGELFF. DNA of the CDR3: TGTGCCAGCAGCGGGCCCGGGACAACTCCCTTACACACCGGGGAGCTGTTTTTT.

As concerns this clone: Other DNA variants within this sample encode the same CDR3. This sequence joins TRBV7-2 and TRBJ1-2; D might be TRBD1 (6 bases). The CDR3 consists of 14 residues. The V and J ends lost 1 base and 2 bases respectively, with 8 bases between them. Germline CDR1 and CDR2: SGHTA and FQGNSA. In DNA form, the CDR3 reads TGTGCCAGCAGCTTAGGGACAGCGAACTATGGCTACACCTTC. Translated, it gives CASSLGTANYGYTF.

CDR3 nucleotides: TGTGCCATCAGTGAGTCGGGGCTCCTAGCGGGGGCCCAAAGCACAGATACGCAGTATTTT. This gives the protein CAISESGLLAGAQSTDTQYF. This chain uses TRBV10-3 with TRBJ2-3, with 10 bases lining up with TRBD2. Germline CDR1 ENHRY, CDR2 SYGVKD. Germline trimming cut 0 bases from V and 0 bases from J; bases unmatched to any gene: 12. This CDR3 has 20 amino acids.